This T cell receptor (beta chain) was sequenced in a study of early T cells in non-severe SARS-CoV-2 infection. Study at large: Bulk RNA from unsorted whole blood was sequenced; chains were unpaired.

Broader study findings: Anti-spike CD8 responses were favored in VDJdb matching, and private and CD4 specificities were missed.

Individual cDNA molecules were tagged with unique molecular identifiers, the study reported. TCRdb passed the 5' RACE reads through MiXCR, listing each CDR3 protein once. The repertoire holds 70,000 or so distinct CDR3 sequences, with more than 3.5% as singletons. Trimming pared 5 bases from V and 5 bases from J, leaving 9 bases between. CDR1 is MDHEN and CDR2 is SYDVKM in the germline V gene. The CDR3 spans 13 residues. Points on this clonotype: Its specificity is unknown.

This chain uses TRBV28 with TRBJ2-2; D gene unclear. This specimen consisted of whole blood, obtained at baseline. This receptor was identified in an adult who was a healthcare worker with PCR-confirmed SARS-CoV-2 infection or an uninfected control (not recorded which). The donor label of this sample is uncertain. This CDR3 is CASSDTQTGELFF. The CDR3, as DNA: TGTGCCAGCAGTGACACCCAAACCGGGGAGCTGTTTTTT. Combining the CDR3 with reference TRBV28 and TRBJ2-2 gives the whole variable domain DVKVTQSSRYLVKRTGEKVFLECVQDMDHENMFWYRQDPGLGLRLIYFSYDVKMKEKGDIPEGYSVSREKKERFSLILESASTNQTSMYLCASSDTQTGELFFGEGSRLTVL.